This T cell receptor beta chain is drawn from a study of read filtering for tumor transcriptome and immune sequencing. Study-level information: Transcriptome libraries were built from DNase-treated RNA.

Study findings and constraints: In IR-seq, single-read clonotypes were about 80% of clonotypes but around 4% of reads. IR-seq and RNA-seq agreed better without single-read clonotypes.

From roughly 390 ng of RNA, a library with molecular barcoded alpha/delta and beta/gamma adaptors was made. One entry per CDR3 protein results from TCRdb running MiXCR on the reads. The sample lists about 130,000 distinct CDR3 sequences; 13% were seen once. Turning to this clonotype: The antigen is unknown. It may be a read error: a sequence one base away is much more abundant.

Trimming left V 0 bases short and J 3 bases short, with 8 bases between. The germline CDR1 and CDR2 sequences are MNHEY and SVGAGI. The CDR3 consists of 14 residues. This chain joins TRBV6-5 and TRBJ1-1; D uncertain. Sequenced sample: a population of CD138-negative cells sorted from bone marrow. The source is a donor aged 40 or older with multiple myeloma. The chain's CDR3 is CASSYSRTDTEAFF. In nucleotides, the CDR3 is TGTGCCAGCAGTTACTCGCGGACGGACACTGAAGCTTTCTTT.